The subject of this entry is one TCR beta chain. What it recognizes is unknown. The donors, all healthy, were Caucasians living in Russia, aged 6 to 90. Each donor's blood draw was roughly 10 milliliters of peripheral blood. These data originate in a study of blood T cells in healthy people across ages. For the second PCR, which ran for roughly 7 to 11 cycles, a sample-barcoded 5' primer and a J-beta primer mix were used. All cDNA molecules were each tagged by a template-switch adaptor with 12 random nucleotides. TCRdb reanalysed the 5' RACE reads using MiXCR and keeps one entry per CDR3 protein. The table has hundreds of thousands of distinct CDR3 sequences, roughly 50% seen once. Findings of the study overall: Estimates of total diversity, which came from one million sequenced T cells, were considered to be underestimates.

There are 12 residues in the CDR3. V was clipped by 9 bases and J by 8 bases, with 16 bases between them. Germline values: CDR1 SGHVS, CDR2 FNYEAQ. The chain combines TRBV7-6 with TRBJ1-2; a weak D match, TRBD1 (6 bases). The sequence came from a man aged 40-49 years in good health. Sequenced input: blood. CDR3 DNA sequence: TGTGCCAGTAGGGGGGGGGCGAACGGCTACACCTTC. It encodes CASRGGANGYTF. Full variable domain (outside the CDR3, taken from reference TRBV7-6 and TRBJ1-2): GAGVSQSPRYKVTKRGQDVALRCDPISGHVSLYWYRQALGQGPEFLTYFNYEAQQDKSGLPNDRFSAERPEGSISTLTIQRTEQRDSAMYRCASRGGANGYTFGSGTRLTVV.